The 18 T cell receptor beta chains below all came from one sample that was sequenced in a study of blood T cell repertoires in COVID-19 (dated by TCRdb to 2018 to 2021). Libraries were prepared through the immunoSEQ multiplex PCR assay. TCRdb holds this immuneACCESS table with in-frame rearrangements only. Some clones are missing; in checked studies, unresolved V genes explain under half, and the rest has no known cause. The sample records about 210,000 clones, roughly 80% of which are singletons. Jointly, the top ten make up 0.8% to 0.95% of the sample. Material: peripheral blood. The receptors here all came from a man aged 55 to 70 with COVID-19, enrolled during active disease.

The V and J genes are TRBV30 and TRBJ1-2; D may be TRBD1 (6 bases). The CDR3 consists of 14 residues. Germline V gives CDR1 GTSNPN, CDR2 SVGIG (reference sequence). The ends were cut back, 0 bases at V and 7 bases at J, with 15 bases in the middle. The CDR3 nucleotides read TGTGCCTGGAGTGTAGGGGGGGCGGTGGTTGGCTACACCTTC. It is translated as CAWSVGGAVVGYTF.

This clone was observed a single time. The chain is built from TRBV7-3 and TRBJ2-1, with a possible D match to TRBD2 (6 bases). The CDR3 is 15 residues long. V lost 5 bases and J lost 4, with 15 bases in between. Per germline, CDR1 SGHTA and CDR2 FQGTGA. Here the CDR3 reads CASSPAEGRYNEQFF. The CDR3 DNA reads as TGTGCCAGCAGCCCCGCGGAGGGCCGATACAATGAGCAGTTCTTC.

V is TRBV11-2 and J is TRBJ1-2; TRBD1 matches at 8 bases. The CDR3 is 15 amino acids. V trimming: 5 bases; J trimming: 6 bases; junction bases outside the gene matches: 11. CDR1 and CDR2 from the germline V gene are SGHAT and FQNNGV. CDR3: CASSLEAQGADGYTF. CDR3 DNA sequence: TGTGCCAGCAGCCTCGAGGCCCAGGGGGCGGATGGCTACACCTTC.

The CDR3: CASSDRANTEAFF. Written as DNA, the CDR3 is TGCGCCAGCAGCGACAGGGCGAACACTGAAGCTTTCTTT. This chain joins TRBV10-2 and TRBJ1-1, with 7 bases aligning to TRBD1. The CDR3 sequence is 13 residues long. Germline CDR1 and CDR2: WSHSY and SAAADI. J was trimmed by 1 base and V by 6 bases; bases with no gene match: 2.

For the CDR3, the DNA is TGTGCCAGCAGACAACTAGCGGGTGGCCAAGAGACCCAGTACTTC. Amino acids: CASRQLAGGQETQYF. The chain links TRBV2 to TRBJ2-5; 9 positions agree with TRBD2. V lost 6 bases, J lost 1 base, and 6 bases stayed unmatched. This CDR3 contains 15 residues. Germline V CDR1 and CDR2: SNHLY, FYNNEI.

The rearrangement uses TRBV30 and TRBJ1-1; 9 bases are a match to TRBD1. V trimming: 2 bases; J trimming: 2 bases; junction bases outside the gene matches: 6. Germline V lookup: CDR1 GTSNPN, CDR2 SVGIG (reference sequence). The CDR3 consists of 15 residues. CDR3 DNA: TGTGCCTGGAGTACCCCGGACAGGGGTAACACTGAAGCTTTCTTT. This translates into CAWSTPDRGNTEAFF.

This clone has a single count. This chain connects TRBV28 to TRBJ2-2, with 7 bases aligning to TRBD2. V was pared by 3 bases and J by 4 bases, with 11 bases of the junction left unmatched. This CDR3 has 17 residues. Per germline, CDR1 MDHEN and CDR2 SYDVKM. The chain's CDR3 is CASSFNFWRESTGELFF. The CDR3 bases are TGTGCCAGCAGTTTTAATTTCTGGCGGGAGTCCACCGGGGAGCTGTTTTTT.

Only a few counts were recorded for this clone. The chain employs TRBV2 and TRBJ1-2, with 8 bases aligning to TRBD1. Looked up from germline, CDR1 is SNHLY and CDR2 is FYNNEI. The CDR3 has 12 residues. The V gene end was trimmed by 3 bases and the J gene end by 8 bases; junction bases not matched to a gene: 2. CDR3 protein: CASSETGVGYTF. The CDR3 nucleotides are TGTGCCAGCAGTGAGACAGGGGTCGGCTACACCTTC.

V is TRBV28 and J is TRBJ2-5, with TRBD1 matching over 9 bases. The CDR3 spans 13 residues. V lost 11 bases, J lost 4 bases, and 8 bases stayed unmatched. The germline CDR1 and CDR2 sequences are MDHEN and SYDVKM. CDR3 nucleotide sequence: TGTGCCGCCCGGGGACAGGGAGGAGAGACCCAGTACTTC. Its translation: CAARGQGGETQYF.

The V and J genes are TRBV28 and TRBJ1-2; 8 nucleotides align to TRBD1. CDR3 length: 12 amino acids. The V gene's germline CDR1 is MDHEN and CDR2 SYDVKM. V lost 6 bases, J lost 6 bases, and 3 bases stayed unmatched. For the CDR3, the DNA is TGTGCCAGCAGCAGGGGGCGAAATGGCTACACCTTC. This gives the protein CASSRGRNGYTF.

In its sample, this clone was seen once. The V call is TRBV28, the J call TRBJ2-7, with 10 nucleotides matching TRBD2. V lost 1 base, J lost 5 bases, and 5 bases stayed unmatched. Per germline, CDR1 MDHEN and CDR2 SYDVKM. The CDR3 sequence is 15 residues long. This CDR3 reads CASSLFQAGGHEQYF. CDR3 DNA: TGTGCCAGCAGTTTATTCCAAGCGGGAGGGCACGAGCAGTACTTC. The full variable domain, rest sourced from reference TRBV28 and TRBJ2-7, is DVKVTQSSRYLVKRTGEKVFLECVQDMDHENMFWYRQDPGLGLRLIYFSYDVKMKEKGDIPEGYSVSREKKERFSLILESASTNQTSMYLCASSLFQAGGHEQYFGPGTRLTVT.

This chain uses TRBV6-1 with TRBJ1-5; the match to TRBD1 covers 10 bases. The CDR3 is made up of 16 amino acids. Germline CDR1 and CDR2: MNHNS and SASEGT. V was clipped by 3 bases and J by 6 bases; unmatched bases: 8. The CDR3 DNA is TGTGCCAGCAGTGAGGACAGGGGGAGTGGACTTCAGCCCCAGCATTTT. Amino acid sequence: CASSEDRGSGLQPQHF.

The rearrangement links TRBV2 to TRBJ2-1, with D tentatively TRBD2 (5 bases). CDR3 length equals 12 residues. Between the trimmed V and J ends, which lost 5 bases and 12 bases, there was a span of 14 bases. Germline CDR1 is SNHLY and CDR2 is FYNNEI. The DNA for the CDR3 is TGTGCCAGCAGTCCCAGGACTGGCGGGCAGTTCTTC. Translation gives CASSPRTGGQFF. The entire variable domain, with the rest obtained from reference TRBV2 and TRBJ2-1, is as follows: EPEVTQTPSHQVTQMGQEVILRCVPISNHLYFYWYRQILGQKVEFLVSFYNNEISEKSEIFDDQFSVERPDGSNFTLKIRSTKLEDSAMYFCASSPRTGGQFFGPGTRLTVL.

The chain combines TRBV2 with TRBJ1-6; D remains unclear. CDR3 length: 13 residues. Germline V CDR1 and CDR2: SNHLY, FYNNEI. Deletions cut 7 bases from V and 6 bases from J, with 10 bases between. The CDR3 reads CASTLQPNSPLHF. The DNA for the CDR3 is TGTGCCAGCACGTTACAGCCTAATTCACCCCTCCACTTT. Full variable domain (rest looked up from reference TRBV2 and TRBJ1-6): EPEVTQTPSHQVTQMGQEVILRCVPISNHLYFYWYRQILGQKVEFLVSFYNNEISEKSEIFDDQFSVERPDGSNFTLKIRSTKLEDSAMYFCASTLQPNSPLHFGNGTRLTVT.

The table lists this clone with a count of one. CDR3 in amino acids: CASSYEGHHTGELFF. The CDR3 DNA reads TGTGCCAGCAGTTACGAGGGACATCACACCGGGGAGCTGTTTTTT. V usage is TRBV6-2 or TRBV6-3 and J usage is TRBJ2-2; weak D call: TRBD1 (6 bases). Germline CDR1 and CDR2: MNHEY and SVGEGT. The V end was cut by 2 bases, the J end by 3 bases, with 10 bases between. The CDR3 spans 15 residues.

This chain connects TRBV7-9 to TRBJ2-5; TRBD1 matches at 9 bases. Per germline, CDR1 SEHNR and CDR2 FQNEAQ (reference sequence). This CDR3 has 16 amino acids. V shed 1 base and J 4 bases; nucleotides not matched to a gene: 7. The CDR3 is CASSLVGQGLVETQYF. In DNA form, the CDR3 reads TGTGCCAGCAGCTTAGTGGGACAGGGTCTAGTAGAGACCCAGTACTTC.

The J gene is TRBJ1-1, the V gene TRBV19; D is ambiguous. Germline V gene sequence: CDR1 LNHDA, CDR2 SQIVND (reference sequence). The ends were cut back, 1 base at V and 2 bases at J, with 8 bases in the middle. The CDR3 is 14 amino acids. The CDR3 bases are TGTGCCAGTAGTATAGTGCGGGTAAACACTGAAGCTTTCTTT. It encodes CASSIVRVNTEAFF.

This sequence joins TRBV4-1 and TRBJ1-2; D remains unclear. Germline V gene sequence: CDR1 MGHRA, CDR2 YSYEKL. V lost 2 bases to trimming and J lost 4 bases, with 11 bases between them. CDR3 length: 14 amino acids. CDR3 coding DNA: TGCGCCAGCAGCCAACCCGGTAGCGGCTATGGCTACACCTTC. Translating it yields CASSQPGSGYGYTF.